A selection of T cell receptor beta chains follows, all from one sample in a study of cytomegalovirus exposure and HLA in healthy donors. The repertoire was sequenced with immunoSEQ multiplex PCR; TCRdb's copy has only in-frame clones and lacks some. The sample yields around 110,000 clones, 77% seen once. Sequencing input: PBMCs. The receptors come from a male donor in good health and CMV-seronegative. Both conserved end residues are part of each CDR3. D genes are given only for firm matches. For some rows the clone size is stated as once, few or many, or as a class when expanded; others skip it.

.,13,TRBJ1-2,TRBV6-5,.,CASSVHEGYGYTF,TGTGCCAGCAGTGTACATGAGGGATATGGCTACACCTTC
.,14,TRBJ2-7,TRBV4-1,.,CASSRLAEAYEQYF,TGCGCCAGCAGTCGCTTGGCCGAGGCCTACGAGCAGTACTTC
.,16,TRBJ2-5,TRBV13,TRBD2,CASSSGTSGSGETQYF,TGTGCCAGCAGCTCAGGGACTAGCGGGAGTGGGGAGACCCAGTACTTC
.,16,TRBJ2-7,TRBV5-4,.,CASSARLERLTYEQYF,TGTGCCAGCAGCGCCCGGTTGGAGCGCCTGACTTACGAGCAGTACTTC
.,13,TRBJ2-7,TRBV30,TRBD2,CALTGGRGYEQYF,TGTGCCTTAACGGGGGGTCGGGGCTACGAGCAGTACTTC
.,17,TRBJ2-3,TRBV7-2,TRBD2,CASSLDFTSGSTDTQYF,TGTGCCAGCAGCTTAGATTTCACTAGCGGTAGCACAGATACGCAGTATTTT
.,17,TRBJ2-1,TRBV19,TRBD2,CASSLTGTSGSASSQFF,TGTGCCAGTAGTCTTACCGGGACTAGCGGGAGCGCGTCCAGCCAGTTCTTC
.,14,TRBJ1-5,TRBV6-1,TRBD1,CASRSTGLGQPQHF,TGTGCCAGTCGTTCGACAGGGTTGGGGCAGCCCCAGCATTTT
.,13,TRBJ2-7,TRBV30,.,CAWSVRTGSEQYF,TGTGCCTGGAGTGTACGAACAGGCTCCGAGCAGTACTTC
.,14,TRBJ1-2,TRBV7-9,TRBD1,CASSYRQGEYGYTF,TGTGCCAGCAGCTATAGACAGGGCGAGTATGGCTACACCTTC
.,16,TRBJ2-1,TRBV6-1,TRBD1,CASSGGTGYWYNEQFF,TGTGCCAGCAGTGGCGGGACAGGGTATTGGTACAATGAGCAGTTCTTC
once,15,TRBJ2-7,TRBV5-1,TRBD1,CASSFTWTGNYEQYF,TGCGCCAGCAGCTTCACGTGGACAGGGAACTACGAGCAGTACTTC